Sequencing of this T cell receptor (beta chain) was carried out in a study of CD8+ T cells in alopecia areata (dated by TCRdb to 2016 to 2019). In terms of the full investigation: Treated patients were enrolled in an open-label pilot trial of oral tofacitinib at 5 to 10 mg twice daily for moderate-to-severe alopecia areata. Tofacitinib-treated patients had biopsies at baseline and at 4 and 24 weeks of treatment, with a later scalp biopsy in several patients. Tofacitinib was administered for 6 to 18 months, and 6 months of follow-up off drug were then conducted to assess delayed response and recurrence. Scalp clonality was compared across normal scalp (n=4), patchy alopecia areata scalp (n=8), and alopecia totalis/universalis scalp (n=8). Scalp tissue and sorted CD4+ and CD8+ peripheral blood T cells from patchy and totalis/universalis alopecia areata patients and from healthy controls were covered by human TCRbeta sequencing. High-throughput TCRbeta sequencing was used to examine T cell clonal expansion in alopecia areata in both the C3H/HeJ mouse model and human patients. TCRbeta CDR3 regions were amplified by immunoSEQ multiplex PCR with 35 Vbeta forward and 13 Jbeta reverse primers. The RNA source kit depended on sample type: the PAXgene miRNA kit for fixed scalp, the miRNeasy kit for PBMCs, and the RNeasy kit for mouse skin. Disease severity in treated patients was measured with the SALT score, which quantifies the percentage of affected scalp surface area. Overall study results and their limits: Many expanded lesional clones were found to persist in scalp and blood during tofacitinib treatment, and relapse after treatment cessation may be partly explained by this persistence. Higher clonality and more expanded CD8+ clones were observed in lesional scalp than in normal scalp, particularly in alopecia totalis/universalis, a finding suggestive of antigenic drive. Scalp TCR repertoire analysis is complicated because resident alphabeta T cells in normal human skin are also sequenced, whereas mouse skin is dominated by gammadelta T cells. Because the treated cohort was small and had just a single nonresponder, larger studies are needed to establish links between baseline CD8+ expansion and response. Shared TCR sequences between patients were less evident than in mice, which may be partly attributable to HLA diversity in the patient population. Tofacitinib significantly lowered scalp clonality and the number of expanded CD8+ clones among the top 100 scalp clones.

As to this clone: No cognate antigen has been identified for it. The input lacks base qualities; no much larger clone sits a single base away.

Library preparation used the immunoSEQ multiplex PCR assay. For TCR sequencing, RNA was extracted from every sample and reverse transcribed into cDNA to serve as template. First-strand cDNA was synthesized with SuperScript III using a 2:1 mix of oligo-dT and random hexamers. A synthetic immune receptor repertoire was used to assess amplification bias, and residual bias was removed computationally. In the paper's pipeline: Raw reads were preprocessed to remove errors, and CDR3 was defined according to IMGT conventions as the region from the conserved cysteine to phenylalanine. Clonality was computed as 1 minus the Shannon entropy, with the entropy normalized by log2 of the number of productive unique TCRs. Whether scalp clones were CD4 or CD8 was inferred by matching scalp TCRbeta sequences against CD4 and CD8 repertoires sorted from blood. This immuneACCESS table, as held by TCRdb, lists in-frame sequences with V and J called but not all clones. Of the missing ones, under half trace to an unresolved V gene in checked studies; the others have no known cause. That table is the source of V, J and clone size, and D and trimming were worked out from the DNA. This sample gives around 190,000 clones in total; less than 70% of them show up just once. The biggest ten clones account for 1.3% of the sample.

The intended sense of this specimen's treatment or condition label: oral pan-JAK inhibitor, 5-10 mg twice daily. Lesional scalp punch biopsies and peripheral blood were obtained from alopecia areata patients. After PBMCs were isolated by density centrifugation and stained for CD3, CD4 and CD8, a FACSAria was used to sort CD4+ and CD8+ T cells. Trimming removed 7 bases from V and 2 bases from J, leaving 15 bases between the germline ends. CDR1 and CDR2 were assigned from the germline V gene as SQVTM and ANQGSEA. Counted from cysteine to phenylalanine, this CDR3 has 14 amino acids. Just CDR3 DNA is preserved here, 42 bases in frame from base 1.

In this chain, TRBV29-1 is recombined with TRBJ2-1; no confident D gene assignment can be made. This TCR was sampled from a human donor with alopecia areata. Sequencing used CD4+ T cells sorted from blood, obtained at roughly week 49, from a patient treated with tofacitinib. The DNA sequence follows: TGCAGCGCACCAGGCCGGGTAACCTACAATGAGCAGTTCTTC. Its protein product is CSAPGRVTYNEQFF.